Listed here are 5 T cell receptor beta chains from one sample, sequenced in a study of control samples from healthy donors and cancer patients. The assay was immunoSEQ multiplex PCR, and TCRdb's table has in-frame clones only and misses some. The top ten clones hold 5.5% of a sample with over 100,000 clones, 80% to 95% of them seen once. Sequenced: blood. These receptors were obtained from a man between 18 and 35 years old in good health.

The V and J genes are TRBV29-1 and TRBJ2-3; a weak D match, TRBD2 (6 bases). Germline loops: CDR1 SQVTM, CDR2 ANQGSEA. Deletions cut 3 bases from V and 2 bases from J, with 12 bases between. The CDR3 runs to 14 residues. CDR3 region: CSVEVAEATDTQYF. The CDR3 bases are TGCAGCGTTGAGGTAGCGGAGGCCACAGATACGCAGTATTTT.

The chain links TRBV9 to TRBJ2-1; TRBD2 aligns across 7 bases. This CDR3 is built from 15 residues. V was clipped by 6 bases and J by 4 bases; unmatched bases: 10. Germline V lookup: CDR1 SGDLS, CDR2 YYNGEE. DNA for the CDR3: TGTGCCAGCACCAGAGTAAGCGGGGAATACAATGAGCAGTTCTTC. It encodes CASTRVSGEYNEQFF.

The rearrangement links TRBV5-1 to TRBJ2-6; the D gene is possibly TRBD1 (7 bases). Germline lookup yields CDR1 SGHRS and CDR2 YFSETQ. V gave up 2 bases and J gave up 1 base, with 13 bases separating them. The CDR3 sequence is 17 residues long. This chain's CDR3 is CASSFQGGKSGANVLTF. The CDR3 DNA is TGCGCCAGCAGCTTTCAGGGGGGAAAATCTGGGGCCAACGTCCTGACTTTC.

This chain connects TRBV11-2 to TRBJ2-5, with TRBD2 matching 7 bases. The CDR3 sequence is 15 residues long. V shed 4 bases and J 2 bases; nucleotides not matched to a gene: 7. Germline assignment: CDR1 SGHAT and CDR2 FQNNGV. The CDR3 DNA reads as TGTGCCAGCAGCTGGGGGGGGTTGGGGCAAGAGACCCAGTACTTC. As protein: CASSWGGLGQETQYF.

This CDR3 is CASSAFRRTNYGYTF. The CDR3 coding sequence is TGTGCCAGCAGTGCATTCAGGCGGACTAACTATGGCTACACCTTC. This chain joins TRBV28 and TRBJ1-2, with unresolved D. This CDR3 contains 15 residues. Germline assignment: CDR1 MDHEN and CDR2 SYDVKM. V was clipped by 5 bases and J by 0 bases, with 13 bases between them.